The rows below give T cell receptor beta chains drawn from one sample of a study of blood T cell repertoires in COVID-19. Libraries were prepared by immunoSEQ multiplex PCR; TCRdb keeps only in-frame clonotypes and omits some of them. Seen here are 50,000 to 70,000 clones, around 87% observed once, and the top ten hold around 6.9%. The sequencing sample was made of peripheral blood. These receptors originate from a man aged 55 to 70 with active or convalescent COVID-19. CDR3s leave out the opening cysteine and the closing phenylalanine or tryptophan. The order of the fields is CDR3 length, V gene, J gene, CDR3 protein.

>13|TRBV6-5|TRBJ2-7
ASSNPSGISYEQY
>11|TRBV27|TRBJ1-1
ASSREGRTEAF
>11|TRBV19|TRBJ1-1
ATIPGQGLSAF
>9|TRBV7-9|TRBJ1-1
ASSSPGVAF
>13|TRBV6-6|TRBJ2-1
ASSLAGGPRNEQF
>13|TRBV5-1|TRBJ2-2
ASSINRGHGGELF
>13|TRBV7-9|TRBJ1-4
ASSQGQATNEKLF
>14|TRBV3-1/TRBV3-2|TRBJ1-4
ASSQFSGSQGEKLF
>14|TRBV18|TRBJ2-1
ASSPIAGLARNEQF
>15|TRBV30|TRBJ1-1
AWSASGQGRRAREAF
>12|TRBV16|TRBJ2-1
ASSQSGAYNEQF
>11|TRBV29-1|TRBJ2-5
SVDRGGSETQY
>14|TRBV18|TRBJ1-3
ASSPEAPGTGNTIY